This T cell receptor (beta chain) was documented in a study of control samples from healthy donors and cancer patients. Assay: immunoSEQ multiplex PCR; the TCRdb copy retains only in-frame clones and omits some. The sample lists some 160,000 clones; under 90% were seen once. Trimming took off 6 bases at V and 2 bases at J, with 18 bases between the two ends. Germline CDR1 is SGHNT and CDR2 is YENEEA. CDR3 size: 16 residues. The rearrangement links TRBV11-3 to TRBJ2-3, with a possible D match to TRBD1 (6 bases). Sample: blood. The receptor comes from a man under 40 in good health. CDR3 sequence: CASRTGPNQATDTQYF. CDR3 sequence (DNA): TGTGCCAGCAGAACAGGGCCAAATCAGGCCACAGATACGCAGTATTTT.